This record concerns one T cell receptor (beta chain) sequence. Its antigen is still unknown. This sample stems from a study of radiotherapy plus CTLA-4 blockade in lung cancer. The CDR3 runs to 14 residues. V was cut by 3 bases and J by 3 bases, with 10 bases left in between. CDR1 and CDR2 from the germline V gene are SGDLS and YYNGEE. Only in-frame clones appear in the TCRdb table, and some are missing; sequencing was by immunoSEQ multiplex PCR. The table has tens of thousands of clones, approximately 78% seen once. The study's findings and limits: TCR clones from tumors expanded in blood after radiotherapy plus ipilimumab.

Focal radiation was given together with CTLA-4 blockade (ipilimumab) to patients with chemo-refractory metastatic non-small-cell lung cancer. The sequenced sample was peripheral blood, obtained from a patient treated with radiotherapy plus ipilimumab. This chain connects TRBV9 to TRBJ2-4; D gene unclear. The clonotype comes from a human donor with non-small cell lung cancer who had stable disease on radiotherapy plus ipilimumab. The CDR3 sequence is CASSAAGSKNIQYF. The CDR3 DNA is TGTGCCAGCAGCGCAGCAGGAAGCAAAAACATTCAGTACTTC.